Shown below are 21 T cell receptor beta chains from a single sample sequenced in a study of cytomegalovirus exposure and HLA in healthy donors. Primers included in the PCR were 60 Vbeta and 13 Jbeta primers. The assay was immunoSEQ multiplex PCR, and TCRdb's table has in-frame clones only and misses some. Counted here are some 190,000 clones, 81% occurring once; the ten biggest clones make up 1.5% to 2%. The sequenced material came from PBMCs. The receptors originated from a man younger than 30 in good health and CMV-seronegative.

J is TRBJ1-2 and V is TRBV15; D is possibly TRBD1 (5 bases). The germline CDR1 and CDR2 sequences are LNHNV and YYDKDF (reference sequence). The CDR3 has 15 amino acids. Trimming stripped 3 bases from V and 0 bases from J, with 11 bases between. The CDR3 region has the DNA TGTGCCACCAGCAGGCTGGGGCTAGCTAACTATGGCTACACCTTC. Translating gives CATSRLGLANYGYTF.

This clone appeared once. V and J are TRBV9 and TRBJ2-3; no clear D gene. CDR1 SGDLS and CDR2 YYNGEE come from the germline V gene. Trimming took 0 bases from V and 2 from J, leaving 4 bases between them. The CDR3 spans 13 residues. The CDR3, as DNA: TGTGCCAGCAGCGTAGGGCCCACAGATACGCAGTATTTT. Its protein is CASSVGPTDTQYF.

J is TRBJ2-5 and V is TRBV5-1; 7 bases fit TRBD1. The junction had 3 bases not matched to a gene; V was cut back by 1 base and J by 3 bases. The CDR3 contains 14 residues. CDR1 and CDR2 (germline): SGHRS, YFSETQ. The CDR3 DNA reads TGCGCCAGCAGCTTGAGACAGGGCGAAGAGACCCAGTACTTC. Translation gives CASSLRQGEETQYF.

The chain recombines TRBV11-2 with TRBJ2-7; 8 bases are shared with TRBD2. V trimming: 3 bases; J trimming: 4 bases; junction bases outside the gene matches: 5. This CDR3 spans 14 amino acids. Per germline, CDR1 SGHAT and CDR2 FQNNGV. This chain's CDR3 is CASSFGAGGYEQYF. The CDR3 DNA follows: TGTGCCAGCAGCTTTGGGGCGGGGGGTTACGAGCAGTACTTC.

The chain employs TRBV9 and TRBJ2-5; the D gene is possibly TRBD1 (6 bases). V was cut by 0 bases and J by 5 bases, with 11 bases left in between. CDR1 SGDLS and CDR2 YYNGEE come from the germline V gene. The CDR3 has 14 amino acids. The CDR3 here is CASSVGQVPETQYF. Written as DNA, the CDR3 is TGTGCCAGCAGCGTAGGACAGGTCCCGGAGACCCAGTACTTC.

The V and J genes are TRBV9 and TRBJ2-1, with a possible D match to TRBD2 (7 bases). This CDR3 has 16 residues. Germline loops: CDR1 SGDLS, CDR2 YYNGEE. Trimming shortened V by 3 bases and J by 5 bases, and 18 bases separated the two germline ends. CDR3 sequence reads: CASSGLREGVNNEQFF. The CDR3 DNA follows: TGTGCCAGCAGCGGCCTCAGGGAGGGGGTAAACAATGAGCAGTTCTTC.

This clone appeared a few times. The chain couples TRBV10-3 to TRBJ1-1; D is unresolved. V was cut by 2 bases and J by 4 bases, with 8 bases left in between. From germline, CDR1 is ENHRY and CDR2 SYGVKD. The CDR3 consists of 13 residues. The chain's CDR3 is CAISEARGTEAFF. The DNA of the CDR3 is TGTGCCATCAGTGAGGCCCGGGGCACTGAAGCTTTCTTT.

The gene calls are TRBV19 and TRBJ1-2; 10 nucleotides match TRBD1. V lost 4 bases to trimming and J lost 2 bases; unmatched junction nucleotides: 4. The V gene's germline CDR1 is LNHDA and CDR2 SQIVND (reference sequence). CDR3 length: 15 residues. The CDR3 is CASSRDRGTNYGYTF. The CDR3 region has the DNA TGTGCCAGTAGTAGGGACAGGGGTACGAACTATGGCTACACCTTC. The variable domain in full, with the rest retrieved from reference TRBV19 and TRBJ1-2, is DGGITQSPKYLFRKEGQNVTLSCEQNLNHDAMYWYRQDPGQGLRLIYYSQIVNDFQKGDIAEGYSVSREKKESFPLTVTSAQKNPTAFYLCASSRDRGTNYGYTFGSGTRLTVV.

V usage is TRBV10-3 and J usage is TRBJ2-7; TRBD2 matches 12 bases. CDR3 length: 13 residues. Germline values: CDR1 ENHRY, CDR2 SYGVKD. V dropped 10 bases and J dropped 6; count of bases not matched to a gene: 7. The CDR3 loop reads CASRLAGEVEQYF. CDR3 nucleotide sequence: TGTGCCAGCCGACTAGCGGGAGAGGTCGAGCAGTACTTC.

The gene calls are TRBV7-6 and TRBJ2-7, with 10 nucleotides matching TRBD1. This CDR3 region has 15 residues. V was clipped by 4 bases and J by 7 bases; unmatched bases: 10. Germline assignment: CDR1 SGHVS and CDR2 FNYEAQ. The CDR3, as DNA: TGTGCCAGCAGCTCCTCTAGACAGGGGGCGCGAGAGCAGTACTTC. The encoded protein is CASSSSRQGAREQYF.

The chain recombines TRBV4-3 with TRBJ2-5; 8 nucleotides align to TRBD1. The CDR3 length is 15 residues. V trimming: 0 bases; J trimming: 4 bases; junction bases outside the gene matches: 4. Germline lookup yields CDR1 LGHNA and CDR2 YSLEER. The CDR3 loop is CASSQDIGTGETQYF. In DNA, the CDR3 is TGCGCCAGCAGCCAAGACATCGGGACAGGAGAGACCCAGTACTTC.

The chain carries TRBV6-5 and TRBJ1-5; a weak D match, TRBD1 (5 bases). Trimming stripped 6 bases from V and 2 bases from J, with 8 bases between. Germline lookup yields CDR1 MNHEY and CDR2 SVGAGI. The CDR3 spans 13 residues. CDR3 sequence reads: CASREGRNQPQHF. In DNA form, the CDR3 reads TGTGCCAGCAGGGAGGGGCGCAATCAGCCCCAGCATTTT.

The V call is TRBV19, the J call TRBJ2-1; D gene ambiguous. CDR3 size: 15 residues. CDR1 is LNHDA, CDR2 SQIVND, per germline (reference sequence). Trimming took off 1 base at V and 0 bases at J, with 7 bases between the two ends. CDR3 loop: CASSIGPSSYNEQFF. The DNA for the CDR3 is TGTGCCAGTAGTATAGGCCCTAGCTCCTACAATGAGCAGTTCTTC.

The gene calls are TRBV5-1 and TRBJ2-5; TRBD2 matches 11 bases. Germline CDR1 reads SGHRS; CDR2 reads YFSETQ. CDR3 size: 16 residues. The J segment lost 3 bases and the V segment lost 0 bases, leaving 4 bases of the junction unmatched. The CDR3 sequence is CASSLVIAGGKETQYF. CDR3 bases: TGCGCCAGCAGCTTGGTAATAGCGGGGGGGAAAGAGACCCAGTACTTC.

This rearrangement joins TRBV6-6 to TRBJ2-3; 7 bases fit TRBD1. Germline V gene sequence: CDR1 MNHNY, CDR2 SVGAGI (reference sequence). Trimming took 8 bases from V and 5 from J; bases not matched to a gene: 10. The CDR3 spans 14 residues. For the CDR3, the DNA is TGTGCCAGCGGGACGGGGCGGACAGGAGATACGCAGTATTTT. It yields the protein CASGTGRTGDTQYF.

The J gene is TRBJ2-7, the V gene TRBV5-8; 12 bases are shared with TRBD2. CDR1 is SGHTS and CDR2 is YDEGEE in the germline V gene. After removal of 0 bases from V and 4 bases from J, the junction contained 17 bases not matched to a gene. There are 20 residues in the CDR3. The CDR3 sequence: CASSLAGRLAGDGLGYEQYF. CDR3 sequence (DNA): TGTGCCAGCAGCTTGGCTGGGAGACTAGCGGGAGATGGTTTGGGTTACGAGCAGTACTTC.

J is TRBJ2-1 and V is TRBV28; TRBD2 might be the D (6 bases). The germline V and J ends were trimmed by 2 bases and 0 bases, with 11 bases remaining between them. Germline V lookup: CDR1 MDHEN, CDR2 SYDVKM. The length of the CDR3 is 16 residues. Here the CDR3 reads CASSLGGTLSYNEQFF. The CDR3 region has the DNA TGTGCCAGCAGTTTAGGGGGGACTCTCTCCTACAATGAGCAGTTCTTC.

This rearrangement joins TRBV7-2 to TRBJ2-5, with 9 bases lining up with TRBD1. Germline CDR1 and CDR2: SGHTA and FQGNSA. The CDR3 is made up of 15 amino acids. With 0 bases clipped from V and 5 bases from J, the junction kept 4 bases outside the gene matches. The CDR3 DNA is TGTGCCAGCAGCTTAGCGGGACAGGGAGGGGAGACCCAGTACTTC. Amino acid sequence: CASSLAGQGGETQYF.

This clone was seen just once. The chain joins TRBV11-2 to TRBJ2-1; 11 bases align to TRBD2. This CDR3 has 16 residues. Germline trimming cut 5 bases from V and 8 bases from J; bases unmatched to any gene: 11. The germline gives CDR1 SGHAT, CDR2 FQNNGV. CDR3 nucleotides: TGTGCCAGCAGCCCGGGACTAGCGGAGGCGACGGATGAGCAGTTCTTC. Translation gives CASSPGLAEATDEQFF.

The CDR3 bases are TGTGCCTGGAGCTTAAAACTAGCGGGTCACTACGAGCAGTACTTC. Amino acid sequence: CAWSLKLAGHYEQYF. The V and J genes are TRBV30 and TRBJ2-7, with 9 bases fitting TRBD2. The CDR3 loop spans 15 amino acids. CDR1 is GTSNPN and CDR2 is SVGIG in the germline V gene (reference sequence). Trimming cost V 3 bases and J 3 bases; bases outside gene matches: 9.

V and J are TRBV19 and TRBJ1-5; unclear D gene. V was cut by 3 bases and J by 4 bases, with 13 bases left in between. The CDR3 contains 15 residues. Germline V gene data show CDR1 as LNHDA and CDR2 as SQIVND (reference sequence). The CDR3: CASSMGRGYNQPQHF. Written as DNA, the CDR3 is TGTGCCAGTAGTATGGGCCGGGGTTATAATCAGCCCCAGCATTTT.